The rows below give T cell receptor beta chains drawn from one sample of a study of blood T cell repertoires in COVID-19. Clones were read by immunoSEQ multiplex PCR, and TCRdb kept only the in-frame ones, dropping some. The table shows a few hundred thousand clones, with about 87% occurring only once. The material sequenced was peripheral blood. The receptors derive from a man aged 18 to 30 with COVID-19, enrolled during active disease. Each CDR3 is given without its conserved first and last residue. Each record gives: J gene, V gene, clone size, CDR3 protein. Not all rows give a size; the values are once, few, many and, for expanded clones, a class.

TRBJ1-1 | TRBV4-1 | once | ASSQDGPSEAF
TRBJ2-2 | TRBV5-1 | . | ASSVTKTNSNTGELF
TRBJ2-3 | TRBV30 | . | AWSSVGTSGRLLSTDTQY
TRBJ1-5 | TRBV12-5 | . | ASGLEGASNQPQH
TRBJ1-2 | TRBV6-5 | . | ATMTGVYGYT
TRBJ2-5 | TRBV7-9 | . | ASRIAGGEETQY
TRBJ1-2 | TRBV11-2 | . | ASSLEVTALRGYT
TRBJ2-2 | TRBV5-8 | once | ASSFILRGTGELF
TRBJ2-1 | TRBV11-3 | . | ASSLLAGEYNEQF
TRBJ2-3 | TRBV5-4 | once | ASSNRDRVKDTQY
TRBJ2-1 | TRBV2 | . | ASRSGVSGSEF
TRBJ2-7 | TRBV12-3/TRBV12-4 | . | ASSRIFHEQY
TRBJ2-7 | TRBV7-2 | . | ASSSGGSSYEQY
TRBJ1-4 | TRBV19 | . | ASSIGLGQLNEKLF
TRBJ1-5 | TRBV2 | few | ASSWDRANQPQH
TRBJ2-1 | TRBV5-4 | . | ASSLAPSGGGNNEQF
TRBJ1-2 | TRBV2 | . | ASSDPGLNNYGYT
TRBJ1-5 | TRBV7-8 | . | ASSRSGSGEPQH
TRBJ1-2 | TRBV3-1/TRBV3-2 | . | ASGGRGTPRGYT
TRBJ1-2 | TRBV14 | . | ASSQGRGSSGYT
TRBJ2-7 | TRBV2 | . | ASTSRDSLTAVQY
TRBJ1-3 | TRBV5-1 | . | ASSLNRSPGNTIY
TRBJ1-2 | TRBV5-4 | . | ASSLRGQGYGYT
TRBJ2-7 | TRBV6-5 | . | ASSFSSGPAYEQY
TRBJ1-1 | TRBV5-6 | . | ASSSTGGFNTEAF
TRBJ2-7 | TRBV5-1 | once | ASSSGTASYEQY
TRBJ1-4 | TRBV15 | . | ATTIWRKRPTNEKLF
TRBJ2-3 | TRBV24-1 | . | ATSGGQGQLTDTQY
TRBJ2-3 | TRBV4-1 | . | ASSQIAGTTDTQY
TRBJ1-5 | TRBV5-1 | once | ASSLEGASNQPQH
TRBJ2-5 | TRBV5-6 | . | ASSLYEVQGTQY
TRBJ2-7 | TRBV6-5 | . | ASRGAYEQY
TRBJ2-5 | TRBV5-4 | . | ASSFPSETQY
TRBJ1-1 | TRBV2 | . | ASTLTVNTEAF
TRBJ1-2 | TRBV2 | once | ASSPGTASYGYT
TRBJ1-6 | TRBV6-6 | . | ASRGQGNSPLH
TRBJ2-5 | TRBV3-1/TRBV3-2 | once | ASSQSVTIETQY
TRBJ2-3 | TRBV11-2 | . | ASSLWGGEGTDTQY
TRBJ2-7 | TRBV5-6 | . | ASSLYLATYEQY
TRBJ1-1 | TRBV5-5 | . | ASSWWGQGDTEAF
TRBJ2-7 | TRBV13 | . | ASSLRAGGYEQY
TRBJ1-1 | TRBV7-9 | . | ASSLRGPTEAF
TRBJ2-1 | TRBV9 | . | ASSDSGRIYNEQF
TRBJ1-5 | TRBV4-1 | . | ASSQVGMQGNKH
TRBJ1-3 | TRBV3-1/TRBV3-2 | . | ASRDRGFSGNTIY
TRBJ2-1 | TRBV2 | . | ASSEFGLAGEDEQF
TRBJ2-1 | TRBV25-1 | . | ASGLPRGDHNEQF
TRBJ1-1 | TRBV5-1 | . | ASSWRREVRTEAF
TRBJ1-1 | TRBV9 | . | ASSVAGYTEAF
TRBJ1-2 | TRBV6-5 | . | ASSYAYGTANYGYT
TRBJ2-2 | TRBV12-3/TRBV12-4 | . | ASSQGIGELF